Below, 31 T cell receptor beta chains from the same sample are listed, as sequenced in a study of T cells after yellow fever vaccination. Each CDR3 protein gets one entry after TCRdb re-called the 5' RACE reads with MiXCR. The table records about 69,000 distinct CDR3 sequences, around 6.2% of them present only once. The sequences come from CD4+ T cells sorted from PBMCs, collected less than 16 days after the first yellow fever vaccination. These receptors all come from a man younger than 35 who received the YFV17D yellow fever vaccine.

This clonotype has ten or more counts. The V and J genes are TRBV7-3 and TRBJ1-1; D perhaps matches TRBD1 (5 bases). CDR1 and CDR2 (germline): SGHTA, FQGTGA. The CDR3 is 13 residues long. V was clipped by 3 bases and J by 11 bases, with 16 bases between them. In DNA, the CDR3 is TGTGCCAGCAGCTTTCAGGGACTAAACGAGGCTTTCTTT. Its translation: CASSFQGLNEAFF.

This clonotype was recorded many times. The CDR3 is CASRVWTGLNTGELFF. CDR3 bases: TGTGCCAGCAGAGTGTGGACAGGGCTGAACACCGGGGAGCTGTTTTTT. The chain is built from TRBV5-6 and TRBJ2-2, with TRBD1 identical over 8 bases. The CDR3 sequence is 16 residues long. Germline lookup yields CDR1 SGHDT and CDR2 YYEEEE. J was trimmed by 1 base and V by 5 bases; bases with no gene match: 7.

This clonotype has a count of ten or more. The rearrangement uses TRBV7-2 and TRBJ2-3; D ambiguous. This CDR3 region has 13 residues. With 4 bases removed from V and 3 bases from J, the gap between germline ends came to 8 bases. In germline, CDR1 is SGHTA, CDR2 FQGNSA. CDR3 DNA sequence: TGTGCCAGCAGCTCAATATGGACAGATACGCAGTATTTT. It is translated as CASSSIWTDTQYF.

This clonotype was observed many times. The chain is built from TRBV20-1 and TRBJ2-1, with D perhaps being TRBD1 or TRBD2 (5 bases each). The CDR3 has 12 residues. Per germline, CDR1 DFQATT and CDR2 SNEGSKA (reference sequence). Trimming took off 4 bases at V and 5 bases at J, with 9 bases between the two ends. CDR3 nucleotide sequence: TGCAGTGCTAAGGGACGGAACAATGAGCAGTTCTTC. As protein: CSAKGRNNEQFF.

Many counts were recorded for this clonotype. This chain joins TRBV5-6 and TRBJ1-2, with 8 positions matching TRBD1. The CDR3 length is 15 residues. Germline V gene data show CDR1 as SGHDT and CDR2 as YYEEEE. The V segment lost 0 bases and the J segment 7 bases; nucleotides outside the gene matches: 8. CDR3: CASSLGKRDRPGYTF. Here the CDR3 DNA reads TGTGCCAGCAGCTTGGGCAAGCGGGACAGGCCTGGCTACACCTTC.

This clonotype was seen repeatedly, ten times or more. The chain employs TRBV4-2 and TRBJ1-2; TRBD1 agrees at 8 bases. The junction had 7 bases not matched to a gene; V was cut back by 3 bases and J by 4 bases. CDR1 and CDR2 from the germline V gene are LGHNA and YNFKEQ. CDR3 length equals 15 residues. CDR3: CASSHLRTGSYGYTF. CDR3 DNA: TGTGCCAGCAGCCACTTAAGGACAGGGTCCTATGGCTACACCTTC.

The chain carries TRBV7-2 and TRBJ2-5, with 7 bases identical to TRBD1. CDR3 length: 14 residues. The J segment lost 4 bases and the V segment lost 5 bases, leaving 7 bases of the junction unmatched. CDR1 SGHTA and CDR2 FQGNSA come from the germline V gene. DNA for the CDR3: TGTGCCAGCAGCATTACCGGGACAGCAGAGACCCAGTACTTC. The encoded protein is CASSITGTAETQYF.

This clonotype was counted many times. The rearrangement joins TRBV27 to TRBJ2-7; D gene ambiguous. Germline CDR1 MNHEY, CDR2 SMNVEV (reference sequence). The CDR3 is 14 amino acids. V was pared by 3 bases and J by 3 bases, with 12 bases between. CDR3 residues: CASSLAGPLYEQYF. DNA for the CDR3: TGTGCCAGCAGTTTGGCAGGTCCTCTCTACGAGCAGTACTTC.

This clonotype has at least ten counts. The chain joins TRBV29-1 to TRBJ2-7; 9 bases are a match to TRBD1. Germline V lookup: CDR1 SQVTM, CDR2 ANQGSEA. The CDR3 is 13 amino acids. With 7 bases clipped from V and 6 bases from J, the junction kept 10 bases outside the gene matches. Here the CDR3 DNA reads TGCAGCGCCGCCTTGGGACAGGGTAGCGAGCAGTACTTC. Protein: CSAALGQGSEQYF.

About this clonotype itself: This clone may be a read error of a much larger clone one base away. The J gene is TRBJ2-3, the V gene TRBV7-7, with D maybe TRBD2 (6 bases). Germline lookup yields CDR1 SSHAT and CDR2 FNYEAQ (reference sequence). This CDR3 has 14 amino acids. The V gene lost 4 bases and the J gene lost 6 bases, with 14 bases spanning the gap. The CDR3 DNA follows: TGTGCCAGCAGCTCAATTTCACGGGAGGATACGCAGTATTTT. It yields the protein CASSSISREDTQYF.

This clonotype appeared many times. This chain links TRBV3-1 with TRBJ1-1, with D maybe TRBD1 (6 bases). Per germline, CDR1 LGHDT and CDR2 YNNKEL (reference sequence). This CDR3 is 12 amino acids long. V lost 4 bases and J lost 10, with 13 bases in between. CDR3 DNA: TGTGCCAGCAGCCTCGCGGAGGGGGGAGCTTTCTTT. As protein: CASSLAEGGAFF. The whole variable domain, filled in from reference TRBV3-1 and TRBJ1-1, reads DTAVSQTPKYLVTQMGNDKSIKCEQNLGHDTMYWYKQDSKKFLKIMFSYNNKELIINETVPNRFSPKSPDKAHLNLHINSLELGDSAVYFCASSLAEGGAFFGQGTRLTVV.

This clonotype was recorded at least ten times. The rearrangement joins TRBV7-2 to TRBJ1-6; D gene ambiguous. CDR3 size: 14 residues. Trimming shortened V by 7 bases and J by 4 bases, and 11 bases separated the two germline ends. Germline V gene sequence: CDR1 SGHTA, CDR2 FQGNSA. CDR3 in amino acids: CASTPAGYNSPLHF. The CDR3 coding sequence is TGTGCCAGCACCCCCGCGGGTTATAATTCACCCCTCCACTTT. The complete variable domain, with remaining parts taken from reference TRBV7-2 and TRBJ1-6, reads GAGVSQSPSNKVTEKGKDVELRCDPISGHTALYWYRQSLGQGLEFLIYFQGNSAPDKSGLPSDRFSAERTGGSVSTLTIQRTQQEDSAVYLCASTPAGYNSPLHFGNGTRLTVT.

This clonotype was counted at least ten times. The chain combines TRBV6-2 or TRBV6-3 with TRBJ2-2; no clear D gene. Germline values: CDR1 MNHEY, CDR2 SVGEGT. The CDR3 is 13 residues long. The V end lost 7 bases, the J end lost 0 bases, and 6 bases lay between the germline ends. CDR3 sequence (DNA): TGTGCCAGCAACCACCCGAACACCGGGGAGCTGTTTTTT. It encodes CASNHPNTGELFF.

This clonotype was picked up many times. The rearrangement links TRBV20-1 to TRBJ2-2, with 12 nucleotides matching TRBD2. The ends lost 6 bases at V and 4 bases at J; junction bases unmatched: 3. The CDR3 runs 14 residues. The V gene's germline CDR1 is DFQATT and CDR2 SNEGSKA (reference sequence). The CDR3 here is CSATSGGFTGELFF. CDR3 sequence (DNA): TGCAGTGCAACTAGCGGGGGGTTCACCGGGGAGCTGTTTTTT.

There are a few counts of this clonotype. This CDR3 reads CSARRGLSYEQYF. In DNA form, the CDR3 reads TGCAGTGCTAGGAGGGGGCTCTCCTACGAGCAGTACTTC. The V call is TRBV20-1, the J call TRBJ2-7, with 7 bases matching TRBD1. Trimming removed 3 bases from V and 0 bases from J; junction bases left unmatched: 2. The CDR3 runs 13 residues. Germline CDR1 DFQATT, CDR2 SNEGSKA (reference sequence).

This clonotype was detected ten times or more. The rearrangement links TRBV7-8 to TRBJ1-6; D is uncertain. The ends were cut back, 1 base at V and 0 bases at J, with 10 bases in the middle. The germline gives CDR1 SGHVS, CDR2 FQNEAQ. The CDR3 covers 17 residues. The CDR3 DNA follows: TGTGCCAGCAGCTTAGGGGCTTTGAGCTCCTATAATTCACCCCTCCACTTT. Amino acid sequence: CASSLGALSSYNSPLHF.

This clonotype appeared many times. The chain combines TRBV10-3 with TRBJ1-6; weak D call: TRBD1 (5 bases). The CDR3 loop spans 14 amino acids. CDR1 and CDR2 (germline): ENHRY, SYGVKD. With 6 bases removed from V and 13 bases from J, the gap between germline ends came to 19 bases. In DNA form, the CDR3 reads TGTGCCATCAGCTTTGACAGTCGAGGAGCGCCCCTCCACTTT. This translates into CAISFDSRGAPLHF.

The sample holds many counts of this clonotype. This chain connects TRBV12-3 or TRBV12-4 to TRBJ2-3; TRBD2 is a possible D gene (6 bases). The CDR3 is made up of 18 amino acids. Trimming left V 5 bases short and J 1 base short, with 22 bases between. The CDR3: CASSPGLYAGPRTDTQYF. The CDR3 region has the DNA TGTGCCAGCAGTCCCGGGTTGTACGCGGGGCCCCGCACAGATACGCAGTATTTT.

This clonotype occurred many times. This chain uses TRBV5-1 with TRBJ1-1; D is unresolved. Per the germline V gene, CDR1 is SGHRS and CDR2 is YFSETQ. Trimming cost V 0 bases and J 1 base, with 4 bases left between them. This CDR3 is 13 amino acids long. Written as DNA, the CDR3 is TGCGCCAGCAGCTTGGAGGCGAACACTGAAGCTTTCTTT. Translation: CASSLEANTEAFF. The complete variable domain, with remaining parts taken from reference TRBV5-1 and TRBJ1-1, reads KAGVTQTPRYLIKTRGQQVTLSCSPISGHRSVSWYQQTPGQGLQFLFEYFSETQRNKGNFPGRFSGRQFSNSRSEMNVSTLELGDSALYLCASSLEANTEAFFGQGTRLTVV.

In this sample, this clonotype turned up many times. The V gene is TRBV7-9, the J gene TRBJ1-1; the D is unclear. The V gene lost 7 bases and the J gene lost 4 bases, with 10 bases spanning the gap. The CDR3 length is 12 residues. Germline CDR1 reads SEHNR; CDR2 reads FQNEAQ (reference sequence). DNA of the CDR3: TGTGCCAGCACCATCGTACTCACTGAAGCTTTCTTT. It translates to CASTIVLTEAFF.

This clonotype has at least ten counts. V is TRBV7-9 and J is TRBJ1-2, with TRBD1 as a possible D gene (6 bases). The CDR3 has 13 residues. CDR1 is SEHNR and CDR2 is FQNEAQ in the germline V gene (reference sequence). The V gene lost 3 bases and the J gene lost 11 bases, with 16 bases spanning the gap. CDR3 DNA sequence: TGTGCCAGCAGCTTTTCACAGGGTAGAGAGTACACCTTC. Protein sequence: CASSFSQGREYTF.

This clonotype has a count of ten or more. This sequence joins TRBV11-2 and TRBJ1-4; 7 bases agree with TRBD1. The CDR3 is 15 residues long. In germline, CDR1 is SGHAT, CDR2 FQNNGV. With 4 bases clipped from V and 7 bases from J, the junction kept 9 bases outside the gene matches. The CDR3 DNA follows: TGTGCCAGCAGCTCCGAACAGGGGACGGGTGAAAAACTGTTTTTT. Translation: CASSSEQGTGEKLFF.

This clonotype showed up many times. The genes are TRBV3-1 and TRBJ1-6; tentatively, D is TRBD1 (6 bases). The V and J ends lost 2 bases and 15 bases respectively, with 23 bases between them. Germline values: CDR1 LGHDT, CDR2 YNNKEL (reference sequence). This CDR3 has 16 residues. The CDR3 protein is CASSQRLPLTGGILHF. Written as DNA, the CDR3 is TGTGCCAGCAGCCAACGGCTCCCATTGACAGGCGGTATCCTCCACTTT.

This clonotype was recorded at least ten times. The chain carries TRBV20-1 and TRBJ2-5, with TRBD2 matching over 12 bases. CDR1 and CDR2 from the germline V gene are DFQATT and SNEGSKA (reference sequence). The trim removed 3 bases at V and 5 bases at J, leaving 7 bases unmatched. CDR3 length: 15 residues. The CDR3: CSASFGLAGLETQYF. Written as DNA, the CDR3 is TGCAGTGCTAGTTTCGGACTAGCGGGGTTGGAGACCCAGTACTTC.

Many counts were recorded for this clonotype. The chain joins TRBV4-2 to TRBJ2-3; no firm D call. The CDR3 totals 16 residues. The V gene lost 2 bases and the J gene lost 0 bases, with 12 bases spanning the gap. Looked up from germline, CDR1 is LGHNA and CDR2 is YNFKEQ. CDR3 loop: CASSQPTSDSTDTQYF. The CDR3 bases are TGTGCCAGCAGCCAACCAACTTCTGATAGCACAGATACGCAGTATTTT.

The sample holds many counts of this clonotype. The chain links TRBV21-1 to TRBJ1-1. TRBV21-1 is shown as a pseudogene. This CDR3 has 11 residues. This CDR3 is CASSKVSEAFF. CDR3 coding DNA: TGTGCCAGCAGCAAAGTCAGTGAAGCTTTCTTT.

This clonotype was recorded many times. The chain has TRBV7-9 and TRBJ1-4; 9 bases map to TRBD1. There are 15 residues in the CDR3. V gave up 5 bases and J gave up 2 bases; unmatched junction bases: 3. Germline V gene data show CDR1 as SEHNR and CDR2 as FQNEAQ (reference sequence). The CDR3, as DNA: TGTGCCAGCAGCCCCGGGACAGGGACTAATGAAAAACTGTTTTTT. Its protein is CASSPGTGTNEKLFF.

This clonotype came up many times. J is TRBJ1-2 and V is TRBV11-2, with 7 bases that match TRBD1. Losses at the gene ends were 6 bases for V and 2 bases for J; bases not matched to a gene: 9. The CDR3 consists of 15 residues. Germline lookup yields CDR1 SGHAT and CDR2 FQNNGV. The CDR3 DNA reads as TGTGCCAGCAGAGGAGGGACAGACCTAAACTATGGCTACACCTTC. As protein: CASRGGTDLNYGYTF.

With regard to this clonotype: A read error may explain this, as a much larger clone is one base away. J is TRBJ1-2 and V is TRBV7-2; D possibly corresponds to TRBD1 (6 bases). The ends were cut back, 1 base at V and 7 bases at J, with 13 bases in the middle. Germline lookup yields CDR1 SGHTA and CDR2 FQGNSA. This CDR3 contains 14 residues. The DNA for the CDR3 is TGTGCCAGCAGCTTAGAGTGGACAGCCGGTGGCTACACCTTC. Protein sequence: CASSLEWTAGGYTF.

This clonotype came up many times. This chain links TRBV12-3 or TRBV12-4 with TRBJ2-3; 16 bases fit TRBD2. CDR3 length equals 15 residues. Losses at the gene ends were 7 bases for V and 4 bases for J; bases not matched to a gene: 2. CDR3 protein: CASTGLAGGPDTQYF. DNA of the CDR3: TGTGCCAGCACGGGACTAGCGGGGGGGCCAGATACGCAGTATTTT.

V is TRBV12-3 or TRBV12-4 and J is TRBJ2-5; D might be TRBD2 (6 bases). The CDR3 covers 16 residues. Trimming cost V 3 bases and J 2 bases, with 16 bases left between them. CDR3 residues: CASSFVPAGGQETQYF. The CDR3 DNA reads TGTGCCAGCAGTTTTGTCCCAGCGGGCGGTCAAGAGACCCAGTACTTC.